This TCR beta chain originates from a study of blood T cell repertoires in COVID-19 (dated by TCRdb to 2019 to 2021). For context, the study as a whole: Samples covering the acute and convalescent phases of COVID-19 were provided by collaborators in the United States, Italy and Spain. The material from the prospective study consisted of cDNA or gDNA derived from T cells, B-cell-depleted T cells, or PBMCs. Subjects who had been exposed to COVID-19, were actively infected with it, or had recovered from it provided the deeply sampled blood TCRbeta repertoires that made up the dataset. The repertoires were released in a freely available public database intended as a resource for research on the immune response to SARS-CoV-2. Samples were obtained from the ongoing ImmuneRACE study (first 160 participants) and from about 1,300 subjects provided by 6 global collaborators. Sample metadata almost always included a de-identified subject ID, COVID-19 status, age in years and sex. Where HLA class I and class II types were available, the types were taken from metadata supplied by the sample provider, not from assay-based typing.

Summary of the overall study and its limitations: The quantity of clinical and demographic metadata differed by source and by participant and was supplied without curation.

TCRbeta CDR3 regions were amplified from genomic DNA by means of the immunoSEQ Assay, a bias-controlled multiplex PCR. Processing in the source paper ran as follows. The number of nucleated cells in each sample was estimated by amplification of reference gene primers within the assay. To quantify the absolute abundance of each unique TCRbeta CDR3 rearrangement, sequence reads were collapsed and filtered. Productive Simpson clonality was computed per sample as the square root of Simpson's diversity index over productive rearrangements. The table comes from immuneACCESS by way of TCRdb, which keeps in-frame sequences with V and J called. Part of the clones is missing from these tables; in studies checked, under half for an unresolved V gene and the rest for unknown reasons. V and J calls and clone size are given by that table; D and trimming were obtained from the DNA. The sample includes about 260,000 clones, with roughly 80% observed a single time. The top ten hold 4.1% of the sample.

Remarks on this clone: The target of this receptor is not known. Base qualities were left out, and no much larger clone turns up one base away.

Participants in the prospective study were aged roughly 18 to 100 years, lived in about two dozen United States geographic areas, and enrolled through a virtual design. In the prospective study, participants were assigned to cohorts based on the clinical history participants reported in a screening survey and a study questionnaire. Mobile phlebotomists in the prospective study collected whole blood, serum and a nasopharyngeal or oropharyngeal swab from every participant. Over a roughly 2-month period, participants in the prospective study had the option of providing additional blood draws and questionnaires. Prospective study blood samples were shipped either frozen or at room temperature before DNA extraction. The sample taken for sequencing was PBMCs or T cells enriched from blood (not recorded which). This TCR was sampled from a man in his thirties or forties with acute COVID-19.

The bases are TGTGCCAGCAGCGCGTCGGGACTAGCGGGAGTAAATGAGCAGTTCTTC. Translation gives CASSASGLAGVNEQFF. The chain joins TRBV9 to TRBJ2-1, and TRBD2 matches 14 of the central bases. Trimming accounts for 3 bases at V and 7 bases at J, while the number of junction bases matched to no gene is 6. The germline V gene encodes CDR1 SGDLS and CDR2 YYNGEE. The CDR3 runs 16 amino acids, cysteine and phenylalanine included. Of the read, only the CDR3 DNA is kept; its 48 bases are in frame from base 1. The CDR3 plus the reference TRBV9 and TRBJ2-1 genes for the other parts give the full variable domain: DSGVTQTPKHLITATGQRVTLRCSPRSGDLSVYWYQQSLDQGLQFLIQYYNGEERAKGNILERFSAQQFPDLHSELNLSSLELGDSALYFCASSASGLAGVNEQFFGPGTRLTVL.